Each of the 26 T cell receptor beta chains below was sequenced from the same sample in a study of T cell responses to AZD1222 COVID-19 vaccine. Generated by immunoSEQ multiplex PCR, the TCRdb table keeps only in-frame clones and is missing some. The sample has about 130,000 clones, around 89% seen once. The material was peripheral blood, obtained on day 0 of AZD1222 vaccination. Receptors originate from an adult in good health.

The rearrangement uses TRBV5-4 and TRBJ2-7; tentative D call: TRBD2 (5 bases). CDR3 size: 13 residues. The germline V gene has CDR1 SGHNT and CDR2 YYREEE (reference sequence). V gave up 4 bases and J gave up 7 bases, with 15 bases separating them. DNA of the CDR3: TGTGCCAGCAGCCCGACCGGCCGAGGGGAGCAGTACTTC. Residues: CASSPTGRGEQYF.

This chain connects TRBV5-4 to TRBJ2-1; 13 bases fit TRBD2. The CDR3 consists of 16 residues. The germline CDR1 and CDR2 sequences are SGHNT and YYREEE (reference sequence). Unmatched junction bases numbered 8, after V lost 4 bases and J lost 7 bases. The DNA for the CDR3 is TGTGCCAGCAGCCCTGGGACTAGCGGGACCCGAAATGAGCAGTTCTTC. This gives the protein CASSPGTSGTRNEQFF. The full variable domain, completed using reference TRBV5-4 and TRBJ2-1, is ETGVTQSPTHLIKTRGQQVTLRCSSQSGHNTVSWYQQALGQGPQFIFQYYREEENGRGNFPPRFSGLQFPNYSSELNVNALELDDSALYLCASSPGTSGTRNEQFFGPGTRLTVL.

The V call is TRBV28, the J call TRBJ2-1; possibly TRBD2 for D (5 bases). The CDR3 length is 17 residues. Germline CDR1 and CDR2: MDHEN and SYDVKM. With 4 bases removed from V and 2 bases from J, the gap between germline ends came to 18 bases. CDR3 in DNA: TGTGCCAGCAGTTCGGCTGGAGGAGAGAGCCCCTACAATGAGCAGTTCTTC. It translates to CASSSAGGESPYNEQFF. The full variable domain, in which reference TRBV28 and TRBJ2-1 provide the parts outside the CDR3, is DVKVTQSSRYLVKRTGEKVFLECVQDMDHENMFWYRQDPGLGLRLIYFSYDVKMKEKGDIPEGYSVSREKKERFSLILESASTNQTSMYLCASSSAGGESPYNEQFFGPGTRLTVL.

This chain links TRBV28 with TRBJ1-2; no clear D. The CDR3 extends over 12 amino acids. Trimming took 3 bases from V and 8 from J, leaving 10 bases between them. Per the germline V gene, CDR1 is MDHEN and CDR2 is SYDVKM. As DNA, the CDR3 is TGTGCCAGCAGTTTCGGAACCCAGGGCTACACCTTC. It yields the protein CASSFGTQGYTF.

The chain has TRBV7-3 and TRBJ2-3; D is undetermined. The germline V gene has CDR1 SGHTA and CDR2 FQGTGA. The CDR3 extends over 14 amino acids. The V gene lost 1 base and the J gene lost 2 bases, with 7 bases spanning the gap. The CDR3 is CASSLKAATDTQYF. Here the CDR3 DNA reads TGTGCCAGCAGCTTAAAGGCAGCCACAGATACGCAGTATTTT.

The chain combines TRBV28 with TRBJ1-3; D is undetermined. The CDR3 is made up of 12 amino acids. Germline V gives CDR1 MDHEN, CDR2 SYDVKM. V shed 8 bases and J shed 2 bases, with 7 bases lying between them. CDR3 DNA: TGTGCCAGCTTCCAGACTGGAAACACCATATATTTT. Its protein product is CASFQTGNTIYF.

The V gene is TRBV4-1, the J gene TRBJ2-7; D gene uncertain. Germline-derived CDR1 and CDR2 are MGHRA and YSYEKL. V was trimmed by 0 bases and J by 0 bases, leaving 15 bases between them. This CDR3 contains 17 residues. The CDR3, as DNA: TGCGCCAGCAGCCAAGAGGCTGGGTCTTCAAGCTCCTACGAGCAGTACTTC. This codes for CASSQEAGSSSSYEQYF.

This rearrangement joins TRBV5-5 to TRBJ2-4, with D possibly TRBD2 on 6 matching bases. Germline CDR1 and CDR2: SGHKS and YYEKEE (reference sequence). The CDR3 sequence is 11 residues long. V lost 4 bases to trimming and J lost 9 bases, with 8 bases between them. CDR3 nucleotide sequence: TGTGCCAGCAGCCGGGACTTCATTCAGTACTTC. Protein product: CASSRDFIQYF.

CDR3 bases: TGTGCCAGCAGCTTGCCGGCGCTCAATGAGCAGTTCTTC. It codes for CASSLPALNEQFF. The chain combines TRBV5-4 with TRBJ2-1; D call uncertain. V was clipped by 1 base and J by 6 bases, with 8 bases between them. This CDR3 spans 13 amino acids. Germline CDR1 and CDR2: SGHNT and YYREEE (reference sequence).

This clone was seen only a few times. The genes are TRBV19 and TRBJ1-1, with TRBD1 matching 7 bases. The CDR3 runs to 14 residues. Germline V gene sequence: CDR1 LNHDA, CDR2 SQIVND (reference sequence). V shed 4 bases and J 4 bases; nucleotides not matched to a gene: 6. The CDR3 loop is CASSTGQWGTEAFF. DNA for the CDR3: TGTGCCAGTAGTACGGGACAGTGGGGCACTGAAGCTTTCTTT.

The CDR3 nucleotides read TGTGCCAGCAGCCTAGGGATTGGGGCAGAGATTAACTATGGCTACACCTTC. As protein: CASSLGIGAEINYGYTF. The rearrangement joins TRBV7-9 to TRBJ1-2, with D tentatively TRBD1 (5 bases). CDR3 length equals 17 residues. Per germline, CDR1 SEHNR and CDR2 FQNEAQ (reference sequence). V was pared by 5 bases and J by 1 base, with 20 bases between.

The rearrangement joins TRBV28 to TRBJ1-2; D possibly corresponds to TRBD1 (5 bases). Trimming cost V 8 bases and J 7 bases, with 17 bases left between them. This CDR3 comprises 13 residues. Germline loops: CDR1 MDHEN, CDR2 SYDVKM. CDR3 region: CASWRRGRSGYTF. DNA of the CDR3: TGTGCCAGCTGGCGACGGGGACGGTCTGGCTACACCTTC.

The chain employs TRBV6-6 and TRBJ2-7; D remains unclear. V shed 2 bases and J shed 2 bases, with 7 bases lying between them. Germline V CDR1 and CDR2: MNHNY, SVGAGI (reference sequence). The CDR3 spans 13 residues. The CDR3 DNA sequence: TGTGCCAGCAGTTACGACGGCACCTACGAGCAGTACTTC. It is translated as CASSYDGTYEQYF.

This chain uses TRBV30 with TRBJ1-5; 10 bases map to TRBD1. V lost 6 bases and J lost 9; bases outside the gene matches: 14. CDR3 size: 15 residues. Germline CDR1 and CDR2: GTSNPN and SVGIG (reference sequence). CDR3 in DNA: TGTGCCTGCACGTTCCGGGACAGGGGCCACCGGCCCCAGCATTTT. The encoded protein is CACTFRDRGHRPQHF.

The chain recombines TRBV24-1 with TRBJ1-2; 8 bases fit TRBD1. V trimming: 4 bases; J trimming: 4 bases; junction bases outside the gene matches: 7. The CDR3 totals 15 residues. Germline CDR1 KGHDR, CDR2 SFDVKD. The CDR3 sequence is CATSDKGQGGYGYTF. DNA for the CDR3: TGTGCCACCAGTGACAAAGGACAGGGCGGCTATGGCTACACCTTC.

This chain uses TRBV11-1 with TRBJ1-4; D is uncertain. V was clipped by 7 bases and J by 11 bases, with 14 bases between them. Germline CDR1 is SGHAT and CDR2 is FQDESV (reference sequence). The CDR3 runs 12 residues. CDR3 amino acids: CASTHEDKKLFF. The CDR3 nucleotides are TGTGCCAGCACCCATGAGGATAAGAAACTGTTTTTT.

This clone was counted once. This chain joins TRBV12-3 or TRBV12-4 and TRBJ1-5; D remains unclear. Trimming removed 3 bases from V and 7 bases from J, with 10 bases in between. The CDR3 length is 13 residues. CDR3 nucleotide sequence: TGTGCCAGCAGTTTTTCGGGTAGGCAGCCCCAGCATTTT. It is translated as CASSFSGRQPQHF.

This clone has just one count. This rearrangement joins TRBV28 to TRBJ1-5; D ambiguous. CDR1 is MDHEN and CDR2 is SYDVKM in the germline V gene. The CDR3 spans 13 residues. The V end lost 3 bases, the J end lost 2 bases, and 5 bases lay between the germline ends. Here the CDR3 DNA reads TGTGCCAGCAGTTTCCGCCGCAATCAGCCCCAGCATTTT. Its protein is CASSFRRNQPQHF. The full variable domain, completed using reference TRBV28 and TRBJ1-5, is DVKVTQSSRYLVKRTGEKVFLECVQDMDHENMFWYRQDPGLGLRLIYFSYDVKMKEKGDIPEGYSVSREKKERFSLILESASTNQTSMYLCASSFRRNQPQHFGDGTRLSIL.

The J gene is TRBJ1-6, the V gene TRBV27, with D perhaps TRBD1 (6 bases). Germline V CDR1 and CDR2: MNHEY, SMNVEV (reference sequence). The CDR3 loop spans 16 amino acids. The V and J ends lost 5 bases and 11 bases respectively, with 22 bases between them. CDR3 residues: CASSPTGRTGKAPLHF. CDR3 nucleotides: TGTGCCAGCAGTCCGACGGGCCGAACAGGGAAAGCACCCCTCCACTTT.

The chain recombines TRBV6-2 or TRBV6-3 with TRBJ2-1; D not certain. Germline V gene lookup returns CDR1 MNHEY and CDR2 SVGEGT. The CDR3 has 13 amino acids. Trimming took 4 bases from V and 4 from J, leaving 8 bases between them. CDR3 residues: CASSSYAYNEQFF. The DNA of the CDR3 is TGTGCCAGCAGTTCCTACGCTTACAATGAGCAGTTCTTC.

The chain recombines TRBV11-3 with TRBJ2-1, with D perhaps matching TRBD1 (5 bases). This CDR3 has 14 amino acids. Germline values: CDR1 SGHNT, CDR2 YENEEA. The V gene lost 4 bases and the J gene lost 2 bases, with 9 bases spanning the gap. CDR3 sequence reads: CASSSGHAYNEQFF. Written as DNA, the CDR3 is TGTGCCAGCAGCTCCGGACATGCCTACAATGAGCAGTTCTTC.

This clone occurred a few times. The rearrangement links TRBV3-1 (or the pseudogene TRBV3-2) to TRBJ1-6; D possibly corresponds to TRBD1 (6 bases). Germline assignment: CDR1 LGHDT and CDR2 YNNKEL (reference sequence). CDR3 length: 15 residues. The V gene lost 6 bases and the J gene lost 0 bases, with 9 bases spanning the gap. The DNA of the CDR3 is TGTGCCAGCAGGCAGGGGACCTCCTATAATTCACCCCTCCACTTT. It specifies CASRQGTSYNSPLHF.

V and J are TRBV6-5 and TRBJ2-7, with D maybe TRBD1 (6 bases). Germline values: CDR1 MNHEY, CDR2 SVGAGI. Deletions cut 2 bases from V and 2 bases from J, with 10 bases between. The CDR3 covers 14 residues. The CDR3 nucleotides are TGTGCCAGCAGTTACCCCGGACAGACCTACGAGCAGTACTTC. This encodes CASSYPGQTYEQYF.

The chain joins TRBV6-5 to TRBJ1-1; D might be TRBD1 (5 bases). CDR1 MNHEY and CDR2 SVGAGI come from the germline V gene. The V gene lost 1 base and the J gene lost 4 bases, with 10 bases spanning the gap. The CDR3 loop spans 14 amino acids. The CDR3 bases are TGTGCCAGCAGTTACTATCAGGGTGGCACTGAAGCTTTCTTT. Residues: CASSYYQGGTEAFF.

The chain combines TRBV19 with TRBJ1-5; D may be TRBD1 (5 bases). This CDR3 has 14 residues. Germline V gives CDR1 LNHDA, CDR2 SQIVND (reference sequence). V lost 4 bases, J lost 7 bases, and 14 bases lay in between. The CDR3 spells CASSTTGGGQPQHF. CDR3 sequence (DNA): TGTGCCAGTAGTACCACAGGTGGCGGACAGCCCCAGCATTTT.

The chain is built from TRBV4-1 and TRBJ2-6; no clear D gene. The germline V and J ends were trimmed by 1 base and 0 bases, with 4 bases remaining between them. This CDR3 comprises 15 residues. In germline, CDR1 is MGHRA, CDR2 YSYEKL. The CDR3 spells CASSQGGSGANVLTF. DNA for the CDR3: TGCGCCAGCAGCCAAGGGGGCTCTGGGGCCAACGTCCTGACTTTC.